This passage covers 16 T cell receptor beta chains from one sample sequenced in a study of Ad26.COV2.S vaccination and SARS-CoV-2 variants. The treatment: around 19 received Ad26.COV2.S at low or high dose, single or two shots; 5 received placebo; per-sample allocation not given. All samples were drawn on day 63, counting from the first vaccine or placebo injection. This table comes from immunoSEQ multiplex PCR, and its TCRdb copy is limited to in-frame clones, with some not included. The data show over 400,000 clones, about 90% seen once. The material was peripheral blood, obtained in a trial of Ad26.COV2.S vaccine versus placebo. The receptors shown here come from a person between 18 and 65 years old who received the Ad26.COV2.S COVID-19 vaccine or a placebo.

CDR3 DNA sequence: TGTGCCAGCAGCCGCTCGGGACTAGCGGGTTACGAGCAGTACTTC. It yields the protein CASSRSGLAGYEQYF. V and J are TRBV7-9 and TRBJ2-7, with 12 bases that match TRBD2. The CDR3 extends over 15 amino acids. The V segment lost 5 bases and the J segment 4 bases; nucleotides outside the gene matches: 6. CDR1 is SEHNR, CDR2 FQNEAQ, per germline (reference sequence).

The gene calls are TRBV10-2 and TRBJ2-1, with 14 positions matching TRBD2. The CDR3 is made up of 17 amino acids. With V trimmed by 6 bases and J by 1 base, 5 bases remained unmatched. Germline assignment: CDR1 WSHSY and CDR2 SAAADI. CDR3 nucleotide sequence: TGCGCCAGCAGGGGGACTAGCGGGAGTTTTTCCTACAATGAGCAGTTCTTC. The encoded protein is CASRGTSGSFSYNEQFF.

This clone was seen once. The CDR3 is CASSPAGTPFF. In DNA, the CDR3 is TGTGCCAGCAGCCCTGCCGGGACACCTTTCTTT. The genes are TRBV5-5 and TRBJ1-1; maybe TRBD1 (6 bases). The V end lost 4 bases, the J end lost 12 bases, and 13 bases lay between the germline ends. Germline assignment: CDR1 SGHKS and CDR2 YYEKEE (reference sequence). CDR3 size: 11 residues.

About this clone: The same CDR3 arises from other DNA sequences in this sample as well. The genes are TRBV9 and TRBJ1-1; D not certain. V was cut by 0 bases and J by 2 bases, with 8 bases left in between. Germline V CDR1 and CDR2: SGDLS, YYNGEE. The length of the CDR3 is 14 residues. CDR3 protein: CASSVGTVNTEAFF. CDR3 DNA sequence: TGTGCCAGCAGCGTAGGGACGGTAAACACTGAAGCTTTCTTT.

CDR3 residues: CASSLASGPYEQYF. CDR3 coding DNA: TGTGCCAGCAGCTTGGCTAGCGGCCCCTACGAGCAGTACTTC. The V and J genes are TRBV5-4 and TRBJ2-7, with TRBD2 identical over 7 bases. In germline, CDR1 is SGHNT, CDR2 YYREEE (reference sequence). The length of the CDR3 is 14 residues. The V gene end was trimmed by 0 bases and the J gene end by 2 bases; junction bases not matched to a gene: 2.

The chain is built from TRBV28 and TRBJ1-1, with D hard to call. Between the trimmed V and J ends, which lost 2 bases and 10 bases, there was a span of 11 bases. CDR3 length: 12 amino acids. Germline loops: CDR1 MDHEN, CDR2 SYDVKM. CDR3 nucleotide sequence: TGTGCCAGCAGTTTAACGCAGGCCCGAGCTTTCTTT. Residues: CASSLTQARAFF. Full variable domain (rest looked up from reference TRBV28 and TRBJ1-1): DVKVTQSSRYLVKRTGEKVFLECVQDMDHENMFWYRQDPGLGLRLIYFSYDVKMKEKGDIPEGYSVSREKKERFSLILESASTNQTSMYLCASSLTQARAFFGQGTRLTVV.

Notes on this clone: A much larger clone lies a single base off, so this may be a read error. The chain is built from TRBV19 and TRBJ2-7; 14 bases line up with TRBD2. The CDR3 totals 14 residues. The V gene's germline CDR1 is LNHDA and CDR2 SQIVND (reference sequence). V shed 5 bases and J 3 bases; nucleotides not matched to a gene: 0. Here the CDR3 DNA reads TGTGCCAGTAGTGGGACTAGCGGGAGCTACGAGCAGTACTTC. Translation gives CASSGTSGSYEQYF.

The gene calls are TRBV19 and TRBJ2-7; D is ambiguous. Germline V gives CDR1 LNHDA, CDR2 SQIVND (reference sequence). The CDR3 totals 14 residues. V lost 6 bases, J lost 2 bases, and 14 bases lay in between. CDR3 region: CASSLGIPPYEQYF. The CDR3 nucleotides are TGTGCCAGTAGCCTCGGTATACCACCCTACGAGCAGTACTTC.

The V gene is TRBV29-1, the J gene TRBJ2-7; D possibly matches TRBD1 or TRBD2 (5 bases each). Germline V gene data show CDR1 as SQVTM and CDR2 as ANQGSEA. The V end lost 6 bases, the J end lost 0 bases, and 12 bases lay between the germline ends. CDR3 length: 13 residues. CDR3 sequence (DNA): TGCAGCGTGCGACGGGACCTCTCCTACGAGCAGTACTTC. Amino acids: CSVRRDLSYEQYF.

V is TRBV6-5 and J is TRBJ2-7, with no clear D. The V gene's germline CDR1 is MNHEY and CDR2 SVGAGI. Trimming removed 1 base at V and 3 bases at J, with 10 bases between. The CDR3 loop spans 14 amino acids. The CDR3 here is CASSYFGANYEQYF. CDR3 in DNA: TGTGCCAGCAGTTACTTTGGAGCAAACTACGAGCAGTACTTC.

The chain carries TRBV9 and TRBJ2-3; 8 bases map to TRBD2. V gave up 3 bases and J gave up 0 bases; unmatched junction bases: 9. CDR1 and CDR2 from the germline V gene are SGDLS and YYNGEE. The CDR3 is 17 residues long. CDR3 DNA sequence: TGTGCCAGCAGCGCGGGGACTAGGGCCCATAGCACAGATACGCAGTATTTT. It specifies CASSAGTRAHSTDTQYF.

The chain recombines TRBV6-6 with TRBJ2-4; TRBD2 aligns across 11 bases. J lost 7 bases, V lost 4 bases, and 3 bases had no gene match. From germline, CDR1 is MNHNY and CDR2 SVGAGI (reference sequence). The CDR3 extends over 14 amino acids. CDR3 amino acids: CASSSVAGGNIQYF. CDR3 nucleotide sequence: TGTGCCAGCAGTTCAGTAGCGGGAGGGAACATTCAGTACTTC.

The chain joins TRBV29-1 to TRBJ2-3, with a possible D match to TRBD1 (5 bases). The length of the CDR3 is 14 residues. Trimming removed 2 bases at V and 7 bases at J, with 16 bases between. Germline lookup yields CDR1 SQVTM and CDR2 ANQGSEA. The CDR3 sequence: CSVEYVGPPNTQYF. Here the CDR3 DNA reads TGCAGCGTTGAATATGTGGGGCCCCCGAATACGCAGTATTTT.

J is TRBJ2-5 and V is TRBV4-2; 11 bases fit TRBD2. V lost 2 bases and J lost 5; bases outside the gene matches: 7. Germline V gives CDR1 LGHNA, CDR2 YNFKEQ. The CDR3 length is 16 residues. The CDR3 is CASSQLAGGGGETQYF. DNA of the CDR3: TGTGCCAGCAGCCAACTAGCGGGAGGTGGGGGCGAGACCCAGTACTTC.

The chain carries TRBV6-5 and TRBJ2-2; tentatively, D is TRBD1 (6 bases). V lost 0 bases and J 4 bases, leaving 6 bases between the germline ends. Germline V gives CDR1 MNHEY, CDR2 SVGAGI. The CDR3 runs 14 residues. CDR3 nucleotide sequence: TGTGCCAGCAGTTACTCGGGGGCCACCGGGGAGCTGTTTTTT. Its translation is CASSYSGATGELFF.

The chain couples TRBV9 to TRBJ2-5; 8 nucleotides line up with TRBD2. Germline values: CDR1 SGDLS, CDR2 YYNGEE. The CDR3 is 16 residues long. J gave up 5 bases and V 2 bases, and 11 bases lay outside the gene matches. The CDR3 spells CASSVRGAGGGETQYF. CDR3 DNA: TGTGCCAGCAGCGTTAGAGGCGCGGGAGGAGGGGAGACCCAGTACTTC.